This T cell receptor beta chain is from a study of blood T cell repertoires in COVID-19. The CDR3 sequence is 17 residues long. Profiling relied on immunoSEQ multiplex PCR, and the TCRdb table lists in-frame clones only, not all of them. Of 350,000 to 450,000 clones in the sample, more than 70% were seen once. The sequence derives from a man aged 35 to 55 in a cohort exposed to, infected with or recovered from COVID-19 (not recorded which). The sample consisted of PBMCs or T cells enriched from blood (not recorded which). The V call is TRBV21-1, the J call TRBJ2-5; the table's D call of TRBD1 was not tested on the DNA. TRBV21-1 represents a pseudogene. This chain's CDR3 is CASSRKPLGPDQETQYF. CDR3 DNA: TGTGCCAGCAGCCGAAAACCCCTGGGCCCAGACCAAGAGACCCAGTACTTC.